This entry concerns a single TCR beta chain. What it binds is unknown. CDR1 and CDR2 from the germline V gene are KGHSH and LQKENI. V was cut by 4 bases and J by 1 base, with 10 bases left in between. This CDR3 has 14 amino acids. The method was immunoSEQ multiplex PCR; TCRdb's version includes in-frame clones alone and lacks a portion of them. Of some 10,000 clones listed, 70% to 85% are singletons. This record comes from a study of PD-1 blockade in classical Hodgkin lymphoma. Across the study: Intravenous nivolumab at 3 mg/kg was given to patients every 2 weeks.

General observations from the study: There remain no defined causes for the repertoire differences, which possibly reflect disease activity or prior therapy.

The patients all showed relapse after autologous stem cell transplantation, while their brentuximab vedotin exposure varied. The sample here was peripheral blood mononuclear cells (PBMCs), taken before the second cycle of nivolumab. This receptor was identified in a human donor with classical Hodgkin lymphoma. The rearrangement uses TRBV18 and TRBJ2-5; D unresolved. CDR3 sequence (DNA): TGTGCCAGCTCACTTCAAGACTTCCAAGAGACCCAGTACTTC. This gives the protein CASSLQDFQETQYF. Complete variable domain (other parts from reference TRBV18 and TRBJ2-5): NAGVMQNPRHLVRRRGQEARLRCSPMKGHSHVYWYRQLPEEGLKFMVYLQKENIIDESGMPKERFSAEFPKEGPSILRIQQVVRGDSAAYFCASSLQDFQETQYFGPGTRLLVL.